The subject of this entry is one T cell receptor beta chain. Its cognate antigen is unknown. There are 16 residues in the CDR3. Germline loops: CDR1 SGDLS, CDR2 YYNGEE. V was clipped by 0 bases and J by 5 bases; unmatched bases: 10. The authors incorporated unique molecular identifiers into the TCR beta cDNA libraries. Via MiXCR, TCRdb re-called the PCR reads, giving one row per CDR3 protein. Of about 540,000 distinct CDR3 sequences listed, 30% to 40% are singletons. The data originate from a study of post-analysis software for immune sequencing data. Study-wide results and limits: Controls had lower frequencies than patients of 4 or 5 TRBV segments, which included TRBV5-6, TRBV5-1 and TRBV20-1. Controls showed significantly higher normalized Chao1 diversity than did multiple sclerosis patients. Analysis by F measure revealed that same-batch samples clustered strongly together.

Material: blood. This TCR came from a girl between 2 and 17 years old with multiple sclerosis. The chain employs TRBV9 and TRBJ1-1; 7 positions match TRBD1. The CDR3 reads CASSVGPGGWDTEAFF. In nucleotides, the CDR3 is TGTGCCAGCAGCGTAGGCCCAGGGGGGTGGGATACTGAAGCTTTCTTT.